This TCR beta chain was obtained from a study of blood T cell repertoires in COVID-19. Resolution of symptoms, clearance, or two negative PCRs was present in recovered Cohort 3 donors. Per the study methods: Reference gene primer amplification yielded estimated nucleated cell counts. Sequencing used immunoSEQ multiplex PCR; TCRdb keeps in-frame clones, though not all of them. The V and J calls and clone size were taken over from that table, and D and trimming were inferred from the DNA. The table records roughly 180,000 clones, roughly 85% of them present only once. V was shortened by 3 bases and J by 1 base, with 9 bases between the two germline ends. Germline V gives CDR1 SGHDN, CDR2 FVKESK. The CDR3 has 14 residues.

Sequenced material: PBMCs or T cells enriched from blood (not recorded which). This chain links TRBV14 with TRBJ1-1; D is unclear. This receptor was obtained from a man between 40 and 49 years old who had recovered from COVID-19. Written as DNA, the CDR3 is TGTGCCAGCAGCCAGGAGGGATCGAACACTGAAGCTTTCTTT. It yields the protein CASSQEGSNTEAFF.